Described below is a single TCR beta chain sequence and its context. As originally analysed: By means of reference gene primer amplification, nucleated cell counts were estimated. Clones were read by immunoSEQ multiplex PCR, and TCRdb kept only the in-frame ones, dropping some. V, J and clone size are taken as reported in that table, and D and trimming were inferred from the DNA itself. The table shows about 15,000 clones, with about 88% occurring only once. The data derive from a study of blood T cell repertoires in COVID-19. The CDR3 is 15 residues long. Looked up from germline, CDR1 is SGHTA and CDR2 is FQGTGA. J was trimmed by 6 bases and V by 5 bases; bases with no gene match: 3.

V gene TRBV7-3 combines with J gene TRBJ2-1; 14 nucleotides align to TRBD2. This sequence was found in a man aged 55 to 70 with acute or convalescent COVID-19. The sequenced material came from peripheral blood. CDR3 residues: CASSPGTSGSNEQFF. The CDR3 bases are TGTGCCAGCAGCCCCGGGACTAGCGGGAGCAATGAGCAGTTCTTC.